This T cell receptor (beta chain) appears in the sequencing data of a study of blood T cells in healthy people across ages. Broader study findings: Among T cells, TCR beta diversity per million cells dropped roughly linearly as age rose.

The CDR3 is 13 residues long. Germline-derived CDR1 and CDR2 are SQVTM and ANQGSEA. V was cut by 6 bases and J by 5 bases, with 17 bases left in between. Notes on this clonotype: Its antigen is not identified.

Each donor supplied roughly 9.1 milliliters of peripheral blood. Combining a sample-barcoded 5' primer with a J-beta primer mix, a second PCR ran for about 7 to 11 cycles. Every cDNA was tagged by a template-switch adaptor with 12 random nucleotides. Using its own MiXCR run on the 5' RACE reads, TCRdb lists one record per CDR3 protein. The sample lists just over 800,000 distinct CDR3 sequences, about 62% occurring once. This receptor was identified in a young man in good health. The gene calls are TRBV29-1 and TRBJ2-7; TRBD1 is a possible D gene (6 bases). The sequenced sample consisted of blood. CDR3 in DNA: TGCAGCGTGGCCCTGGACAGTACAAACGAGCAGTACTTC. Protein product: CSVALDSTNEQYF.